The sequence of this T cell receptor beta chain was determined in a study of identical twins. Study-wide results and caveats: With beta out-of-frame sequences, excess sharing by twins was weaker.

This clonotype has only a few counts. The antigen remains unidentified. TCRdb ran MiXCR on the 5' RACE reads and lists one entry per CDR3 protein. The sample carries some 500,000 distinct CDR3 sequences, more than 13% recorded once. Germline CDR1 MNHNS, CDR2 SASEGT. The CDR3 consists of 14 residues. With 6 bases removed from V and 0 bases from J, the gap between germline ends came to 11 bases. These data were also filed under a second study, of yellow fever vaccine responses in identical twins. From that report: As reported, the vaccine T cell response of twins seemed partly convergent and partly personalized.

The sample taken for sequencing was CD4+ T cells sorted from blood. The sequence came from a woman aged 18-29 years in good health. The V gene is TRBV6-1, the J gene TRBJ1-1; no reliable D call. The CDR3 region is CASRGRYMNTEAFF. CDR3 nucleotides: TGTGCCAGCAGGGGCAGGTACATGAACACTGAAGCTTTCTTT.